A single sample is the source of the 19 T cell receptor beta chains below, sequenced in a study of shared clonotypes between healthy human individuals. The protocol was immunoSEQ multiplex PCR, while the TCRdb copy is restricted to in-frame clones and leaves out a portion. The table shows around 2.1 million clones, with 85% to 95% occurring only once. Positively selected for CCR7, the CD45RO-negative cells used as naive CD8 cells excluded terminally differentiated effector memory CD45RA+ cells. Sequenced material: naive CD8+ T cells from PBMCs. Receptors originate from a man in his late teens or twenties in good health. Some clones in this sample may be carry-over from other donors' samples.

The genes are TRBV19 and TRBJ1-1, with 9 bases aligning to TRBD1. Germline loops: CDR1 LNHDA, CDR2 SQIVND (reference sequence). The CDR3 consists of 18 residues. V shed 3 bases and J 5 bases; nucleotides not matched to a gene: 16. The CDR3 spells CASSIGVQGAKVETEAFF. DNA for the CDR3: TGTGCCAGTAGTATTGGGGTACAGGGGGCAAAAGTTGAAACTGAAGCTTTCTTT.

This clone has only a few counts. This sequence joins TRBV9 and TRBJ1-3; possible D gene TRBD1, 6 bases. CDR3 size: 18 residues. Trimming cost V 6 bases and J 4 bases, with 26 bases left between them. From germline, CDR1 is SGDLS and CDR2 YYNGEE. CDR3 in amino acids: CASNETPGLGASGNTIYF. The CDR3 bases are TGTGCCAGCAACGAAACCCCGGGATTGGGGGCTTCAGGAAACACCATATATTTT.

This clone occurred a few times. The chain is built from TRBV11-2 and TRBJ2-1, with 7 nucleotides matching TRBD2. The CDR3 is made up of 15 amino acids. Germline-derived CDR1 and CDR2 are SGHAT and FQNNGV. V dropped 6 bases and J dropped 7; count of bases not matched to a gene: 12. Written as DNA, the CDR3 is TGTGCCAGCAGACCTAGCGGAGGGCCAGGGAATGAGCAGTTCTTC. This codes for CASRPSGGPGNEQFF. Combining the CDR3 with reference TRBV11-2 and TRBJ2-1 gives the whole variable domain EAGVAQSPRYKIIEKRQSVAFWCNPISGHATLYWYQQILGQGPKLLIQFQNNGVVDDSQLPKDRFSAERLKGVDSTLKIQPAKLEDSAVYLCASRPSGGPGNEQFFGPGTRLTVL.

This clone was counted a few times. The V call is TRBV2, the J call TRBJ1-5; 7 positions agree with TRBD1. This CDR3 has 16 residues. Germline-derived CDR1 and CDR2 are SNHLY and FYNNEI. The junction had 15 bases not matched to a gene; V was cut back by 7 bases and J by 6 bases. The CDR3 coding sequence is TGTGCCAGCACCAAAAGGGGGACAGCCGTAGGTCAGCCCCAGCATTTT. It encodes CASTKRGTAVGQPQHF.

The rearrangement joins TRBV7-2 to TRBJ2-7; TRBD2 matches at 9 bases. Trimming removed 1 base from V and 6 bases from J; junction bases left unmatched: 7. Germline loops: CDR1 SGHTA, CDR2 FQGNSA. This CDR3 has 15 residues. CDR3: CASSLGVAGVSEQYF. Written as DNA, the CDR3 is TGTGCCAGCAGCTTAGGAGTAGCGGGAGTAAGCGAGCAGTACTTC.

Turning to this clone: This specimen includes other DNA sequences encoding the same CDR3. The chain joins TRBV7-3 to TRBJ2-5; 7 bases are a match to TRBD1. CDR3 length: 14 amino acids. Germline trimming cut 0 bases from V and 5 bases from J; bases unmatched to any gene: 3. The V gene's germline CDR1 is SGHTA and CDR2 FQGTGA. As DNA, the CDR3 is TGTGCCAGCAGCTTAACAGGGGGCCGGGAGACCCAGTACTTC. This gives the protein CASSLTGGRETQYF.

The chain links TRBV4-3 to TRBJ2-1; 11 nucleotides agree with TRBD2. The V gene end was trimmed by 3 bases and the J gene end by 6 bases; junction bases not matched to a gene: 1. There are 14 residues in the CDR3. Looked up from germline, CDR1 is LGHNA and CDR2 is YSLEER. CDR3 coding DNA: TGCGCCAGCAGCCACGGACTAGCGGGCAATGAGCAGTTCTTC. Its translation: CASSHGLAGNEQFF.

This clone was seen once. The chain uses TRBV11-2 and TRBJ2-1; D unresolved. V lost 5 bases, J lost 8 bases, and 7 bases lay in between. The germline V gene has CDR1 SGHAT and CDR2 FQNNGV. The CDR3 length is 11 residues. The CDR3 sequence is CASSHVHEQFF. The CDR3 DNA is TGTGCCAGCAGCCATGTTCATGAGCAGTTCTTC.

In this sample, this clone turned up a few times. Within the sample, other DNA sequences also encode this same CDR3. This chain connects TRBV27 to TRBJ1-4, with D hard to call. Germline lookup yields CDR1 MNHEY and CDR2 SMNVEV (reference sequence). Trimming pared 2 bases from V and 7 bases from J, leaving 2 bases between. The CDR3 length is 11 residues. DNA for the CDR3: TGTGCCAGCAGTTTAGGTGAAAAACTGTTTTTT. This translates into CASSLGEKLFF.

For this clone: Other DNA sequences in the same sample also yield this CDR3. V and J are TRBV12-5 and TRBJ2-7; D unclear. The CDR3 loop spans 13 amino acids. The V end was cut by 1 base, the J end by 2 bases, with 6 bases between. From germline, CDR1 is LGHNT and CDR2 FRNRAP. CDR3 coding DNA: TGTGCTAGTGGTTTGGACAGAACCTACGAGCAGTACTTC. Its protein product is CASGLDRTYEQYF.

Concerning this clone: This CDR3 is also generated by other DNA sequences in the sample. V and J are TRBV28 and TRBJ1-1; the D gene is possibly TRBD1 (5 bases). The CDR3 loop spans 13 amino acids. V lost 3 bases to trimming and J lost 5 bases, with 10 bases between them. Germline-derived CDR1 and CDR2 are MDHEN and SYDVKM. As DNA, the CDR3 is TGTGCCAGCAGTTTGGGGGGAAGGACTGAAGCTTTCTTT. Its protein is CASSLGGRTEAFF.

The gene calls are TRBV27 and TRBJ2-7, with TRBD1 as a possible D gene (6 bases). Trimming took 3 bases from V and 3 from J, leaving 12 bases between them. CDR3 size: 14 residues. Germline CDR1 is MNHEY and CDR2 is SMNVEV (reference sequence). As DNA, the CDR3 is TGTGCCAGCAGTTTCCAGGGGCCCCTCTACGAGCAGTACTTC. It specifies CASSFQGPLYEQYF.

The chain uses TRBV5-1 and TRBJ1-3; D is ambiguous. V gave up 1 base and J gave up 4 bases, with 15 bases separating them. Germline assignment: CDR1 SGHRS and CDR2 YFSETQ. CDR3 length: 16 residues. The CDR3 loop is CASSLSVAIGGNTIYF. CDR3 bases: TGCGCCAGCAGCTTGTCGGTGGCAATTGGGGGAAACACCATATATTTT.

The chain links TRBV19 to TRBJ2-3, with 9 nucleotides matching TRBD2. CDR1 and CDR2 from the germline V gene are LNHDA and SQIVND (reference sequence). The CDR3 is 16 residues long. V dropped 4 bases and J dropped 0; count of bases not matched to a gene: 5. CDR3 in amino acids: CASSTSAGGSTDTQYF. The CDR3 DNA reads TGTGCCAGTAGTACCTCCGCGGGAGGGAGCACAGATACGCAGTATTTT.

The rearrangement uses TRBV4-1 and TRBJ2-2, with TRBD1 matching over 11 bases. V lost 2 bases and J lost 7; bases outside the gene matches: 3. This CDR3 is 15 amino acids long. The germline CDR1 and CDR2 sequences are MGHRA and YSYEKL. CDR3 residues: CASSQPGTGGGELFF. CDR3 nucleotide sequence: TGCGCCAGCAGCCAACCCGGGACAGGGGGCGGGGAGCTGTTTTTT.

V gene TRBV29-1 combines with J gene TRBJ1-2, with TRBD1 matching 7 bases. The CDR3 loop spans 15 amino acids. Per germline, CDR1 SQVTM and CDR2 ANQGSEA. V shed 1 base and J 4 bases; nucleotides not matched to a gene: 9. In DNA form, the CDR3 reads TGCAGCGTTGAAGGGGTCGGACAGGAACTCTATGGCTACACCTTC. Amino acid sequence: CSVEGVGQELYGYTF.

The rearrangement uses TRBV27 and TRBJ1-2; 9 nucleotides line up with TRBD1. V lost 2 bases and J lost 6; bases outside the gene matches: 7. Germline lookup yields CDR1 MNHEY and CDR2 SMNVEV (reference sequence). This CDR3 spans 15 amino acids. CDR3 DNA: TGTGCCAGCAGTTTAACGACAGGGGGGTCGAATGGCTACACCTTC. This encodes CASSLTTGGSNGYTF.

The chain is built from TRBV27 and TRBJ2-1; D assignment may be TRBD1 or TRBD2 (5 bases each). The germline V gene encodes CDR1 MNHEY and CDR2 SMNVEV (reference sequence). CDR3 length: 17 amino acids. Trimming removed 1 base from V and 4 bases from J, with 17 bases in between. DNA for the CDR3: TGTGCCAGCAGTTTATTTATCGGGGCCGGAAGGTACAATGAGCAGTTCTTC. The encoded protein is CASSLFIGAGRYNEQFF.

This chain joins TRBV5-1 and TRBJ2-7, with D hard to call. CDR1 and CDR2 from the germline V gene are SGHRS and YFSETQ. Between the trimmed V and J ends, which lost 4 bases and 3 bases, there was a span of 14 bases. The CDR3 sequence is 14 residues long. CDR3 nucleotides: TGCGCCAGCAGCCCCGCGGCCACTATCTACGAGCAGTACTTC. It is translated as CASSPAATIYEQYF.